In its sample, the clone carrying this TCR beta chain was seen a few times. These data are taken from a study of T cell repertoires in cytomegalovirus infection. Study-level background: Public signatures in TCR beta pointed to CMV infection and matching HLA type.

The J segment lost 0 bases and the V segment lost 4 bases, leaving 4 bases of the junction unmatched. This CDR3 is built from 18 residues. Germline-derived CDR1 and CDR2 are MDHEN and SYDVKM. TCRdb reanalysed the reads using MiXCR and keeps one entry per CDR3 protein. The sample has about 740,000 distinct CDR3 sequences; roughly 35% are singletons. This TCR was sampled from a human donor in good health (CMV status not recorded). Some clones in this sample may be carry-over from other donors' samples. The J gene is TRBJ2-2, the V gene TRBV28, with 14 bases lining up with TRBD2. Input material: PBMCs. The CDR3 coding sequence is TGTGCCAGCAGTTCCGGACTAGCGGGAGGACCGAACACCGGGGAGCTGTTTTTT. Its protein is CASSSGLAGGPNTGELFF.